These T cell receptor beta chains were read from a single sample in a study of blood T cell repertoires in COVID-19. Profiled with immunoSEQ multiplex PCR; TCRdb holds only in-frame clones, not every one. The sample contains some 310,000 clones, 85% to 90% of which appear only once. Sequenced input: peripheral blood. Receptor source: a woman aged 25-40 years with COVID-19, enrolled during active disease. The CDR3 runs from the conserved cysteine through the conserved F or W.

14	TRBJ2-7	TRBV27	CASSFSGQHYEQYF
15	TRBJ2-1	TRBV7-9	CASTDGAGAYNEQFF
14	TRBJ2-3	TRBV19	CASQTSPYTDTQYF
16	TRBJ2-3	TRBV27	CASTQLAGGRTDTQYF
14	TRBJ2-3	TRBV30	CAWYIGGKKGTQYF
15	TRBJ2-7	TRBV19	CASSTGTGHPYEQYF
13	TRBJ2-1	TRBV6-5	CASSYSQGDEQFF
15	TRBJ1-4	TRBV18	CASSELRDRGEKLFF
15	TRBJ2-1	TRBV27	CASSPLAGVYNEQFF
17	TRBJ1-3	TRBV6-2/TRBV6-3	CASSYFREARSGNTIYF
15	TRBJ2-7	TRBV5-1	CASSFGTGEGLEQYF
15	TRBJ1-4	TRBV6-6	CASSYTGIGWEKLFF
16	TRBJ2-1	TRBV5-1	CASSLDGLAGYNEQFF
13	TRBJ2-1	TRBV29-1	CSVRTSNNYEQFF
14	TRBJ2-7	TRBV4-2	CASSQDPAAYEQYF
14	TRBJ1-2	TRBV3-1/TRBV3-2	CASRGVTGGYGYTF
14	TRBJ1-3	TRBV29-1	CSVIPRSPGNTIYF
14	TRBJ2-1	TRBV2	CASSRRGNYNEQFF
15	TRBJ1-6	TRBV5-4	CASSLEGAKGSPLHF
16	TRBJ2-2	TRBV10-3	CAISEAGTGATGELFF
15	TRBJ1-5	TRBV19	CASSIDGRGHGPQHF
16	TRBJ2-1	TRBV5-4	CASSPLAGAAYNEQFF
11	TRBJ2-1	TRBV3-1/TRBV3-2	CASSQGDEQFF
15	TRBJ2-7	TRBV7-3	CASSPRASGVYEQYF
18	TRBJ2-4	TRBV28	CASGRKQGGRTAKNIQYF
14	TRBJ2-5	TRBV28	CAARGSGSQETQYF
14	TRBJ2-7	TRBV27	CASSLGVPVGEQYF
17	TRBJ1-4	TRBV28	CASITAAISTTNEKLFF
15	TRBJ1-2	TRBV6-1	CASSEETGGIDGYTF
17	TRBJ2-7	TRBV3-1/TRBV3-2	CASSPFTGGAGYYEQYF
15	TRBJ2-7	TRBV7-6	CASSDTGTSGYEQYF
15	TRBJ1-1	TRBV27	CASRLTGILNTEAFF
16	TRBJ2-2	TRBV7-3	CASSSSSFRDTGELFF
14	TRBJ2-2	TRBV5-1	CASSLVPGTGELFF
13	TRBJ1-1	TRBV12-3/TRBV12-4	CASSLTGIPEAFF
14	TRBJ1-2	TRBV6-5	CASRGTGGNYGYTF
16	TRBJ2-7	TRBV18	CASSPNLAARVYEQYF
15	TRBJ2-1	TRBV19	CASSTLAISHNEQFF
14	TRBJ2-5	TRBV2	CASSPDSGVVTQYF
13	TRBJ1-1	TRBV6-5	CASSSRMNTEAFF
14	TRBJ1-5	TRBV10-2	CASGGRNSNQPQHF
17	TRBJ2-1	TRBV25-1	CASSVLPGTSGRDEQFF
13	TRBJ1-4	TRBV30	CALSSGGSEKLFF
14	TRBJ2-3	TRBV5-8	CASSLTGLPDTQYF
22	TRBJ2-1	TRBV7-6	CASSLGPPSREGQIVTVDEQFF
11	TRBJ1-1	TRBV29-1	CSGGTVSEAFF
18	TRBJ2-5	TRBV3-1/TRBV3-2	CASSQELAGGGSSETQYF
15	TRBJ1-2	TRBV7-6	CASSPGTGERKGYTF
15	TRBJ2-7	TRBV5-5	CASSFGASGSLEQYF
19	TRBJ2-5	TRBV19	CASSRGSRSGSGGQETQYF
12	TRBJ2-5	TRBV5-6	CASSPREETQYF
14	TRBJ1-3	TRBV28	CASSFTGSGNTIYF
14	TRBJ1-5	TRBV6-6	CASRQGANNQPQHF
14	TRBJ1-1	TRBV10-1	CASSESRTVTEAFF
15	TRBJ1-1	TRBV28	CASSLFVTGFTEAFF
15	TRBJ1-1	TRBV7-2	CASSLTGTPNTEAFF